The 18 T cell receptor beta chains in this list originate from one sample, sequenced in a study of blood T cells in healthy people across ages. A sample-barcoded 5' primer and a J-beta primer mix were used in a second PCR of about 7 to 12 cycles. TCRdb analysed the 5' RACE reads with MiXCR anew, one entry per CDR3 protein. This table holds hundreds of thousands of distinct CDR3 sequences, more than 20% found once. The same sample was also used in a study of T cells of mothers and their children.

The source material was blood. The receptors derive from a boy younger than 18 in good health.

The rearrangement links TRBV20-1 to TRBJ2-5; D not resolved. With 5 bases removed from V and 5 bases from J, the gap between germline ends came to 9 bases. The CDR3 is 11 amino acids. Germline V gene sequence: CDR1 DFQATT, CDR2 SNEGSKA (reference sequence). In DNA form, the CDR3 reads TGCAGTGCTTCTTGGGTGGAGACCCAGTACTTC. This translates into CSASWVETQYF.

The table lists this clonotype with a few counts. The V call is TRBV6-5, the J call TRBJ2-2; a weak D match, TRBD1 (6 bases). The V end lost 2 bases, the J end lost 8 bases, and 15 bases lay between the germline ends. Germline CDR1 MNHEY, CDR2 SVGAGI. This CDR3 is 15 amino acids long. The CDR3 coding sequence is TGTGCCAGCAGTTACAGGGGAGAGGGGACAGGGGAGCTGTTTTTT. Residues: CASSYRGEGTGELFF.

This clonotype has more than one count but fewer than ten. The V and J genes are TRBV7-9 and TRBJ2-5, with D perhaps given as TRBD1 or TRBD2 (6 bases each). Trimming left V 3 bases short and J 4 bases short, with 12 bases between. The length of the CDR3 is 14 residues. CDR1 is SEHNR, CDR2 FQNEAQ, per germline (reference sequence). The CDR3 nucleotides are TGTGCCAGCAGCTTCCCGGGGGCCGGAGAGACCCAGTACTTC. As protein: CASSFPGAGETQYF.

This clonotype was counted between two and nine times. V usage is TRBV7-2 and J usage is TRBJ2-4; 10 bases match TRBD1. The CDR3 is 20 amino acids. V lost 4 bases and J lost 1; bases outside the gene matches: 16. The germline gives CDR1 SGHTA, CDR2 FQGNSA. CDR3 coding DNA: TGTGCCAGCAGCTCGCACCCGGGACAGGGGATGGGGAGTGCCAAAAACATTCAGTACTTC. Amino acid sequence: CASSSHPGQGMGSAKNIQYF.

The gene calls are TRBV29-1 and TRBJ1-1, with a possible D match to TRBD1 (5 bases). CDR1 is SQVTM, CDR2 ANQGSEA, per germline. The CDR3 contains 13 residues. V shed 6 bases and J shed 8 bases, with 19 bases lying between them. The CDR3 nucleotides are TGCAGCGTACCCGGGGGACGGAGGATCGAAGCTTTCTTT. It codes for CSVPGGRRIEAFF. The full variable domain, rest sourced from reference TRBV29-1 and TRBJ1-1, is SAVISQKPSRDICQRGTSLTIQCQVDSQVTMMFWYRQQPGQSLTLIATANQGSEATYESGFVIDKFPISRPNLTFSTLTVSNMSPEDSSIYLCSVPGGRRIEAFFGQGTRLTVV.

In this sample, this clonotype turned up a few times. This chain uses TRBV11-2 with TRBJ2-7; D unclear. This CDR3 has 14 residues. Germline CDR1 is SGHAT and CDR2 is FQNNGV. Trimming left V 3 bases short and J 1 base short, with 10 bases between. The CDR3 region has the DNA TGTGCCAGCAGCTTCTCTGGGGTGTCCTACGAGCAGTACTTC. Amino acid sequence: CASSFSGVSYEQYF.

This clonotype was observed a few times. V and J are TRBV4-3 and TRBJ2-7; tentative D call: TRBD2 (6 bases). The CDR3 is 15 amino acids. From germline, CDR1 is LGHNA and CDR2 YSLEER. The V end lost 0 bases, the J end lost 5 bases, and 14 bases lay between the germline ends. CDR3 protein: CASSQDSAGRNEQYF. The CDR3 nucleotides are TGCGCCAGCAGCCAAGATTCCGCAGGGAGGAACGAGCAGTACTTC.

This clonotype has more than one count but fewer than ten. The chain joins TRBV6-2 or TRBV6-3 to TRBJ2-3; 10 bases are shared with TRBD2. Germline values: CDR1 MNHEY, CDR2 SVGEGT. CDR3 size: 18 residues. Trimming took 2 bases from V and 3 from J; bases not matched to a gene: 11. The CDR3 DNA reads TGTGCCAGCAGTTACCCTCACCAGCGGGGGGGCGAGACAGATACGCAGTATTTT. Protein sequence: CASSYPHQRGGETDTQYF.

The V call is TRBV7-8, the J call TRBJ2-4, with D unclear. Germline V CDR1 and CDR2: SGHVS, FQNEAQ. The CDR3 consists of 13 residues. V lost 5 bases to trimming and J lost 10 bases, with 15 bases between them. CDR3 amino acids: CASSPRDLQIQYF. The DNA for the CDR3 is TGTGCCAGCAGCCCCCGTGACCTGCAAATTCAGTACTTC.

This clonotype was detected only a few times. The CDR3 coding sequence is TGTGCCACCAGCAGAGAGGGAGGTTCCTCCTACGAGCAGTACTTC. This codes for CATSREGGSSYEQYF. The chain couples TRBV15 to TRBJ2-7; tentatively, D is TRBD2 (6 bases). V was clipped by 0 bases and J by 0 bases, with 9 bases between them. There are 15 residues in the CDR3. CDR1 is LNHNV, CDR2 YYDKDF, per germline (reference sequence).

This clonotype was detected only a few times. The rearrangement links TRBV12-3 or TRBV12-4 to TRBJ2-7; D may be TRBD2 (7 bases). The CDR3 covers 13 residues. V shed 8 bases and J shed 6 bases, with 17 bases lying between them. In DNA form, the CDR3 reads TGTGCCAGCGCCCGGGGGGCCTTTGTCGAGCAGTACTTC. Its protein product is CASARGAFVEQYF.

This sequence joins TRBV4-3 and TRBJ1-1; D call uncertain. Germline assignment: CDR1 LGHNA and CDR2 YSLEER. CDR3 length equals 15 residues. V gave up 2 bases and J gave up 1 base, with 11 bases separating them. CDR3: CASSQRWTANTEAFF. CDR3 in DNA: TGCGCCAGCAGCCAAAGGTGGACGGCGAACACTGAAGCTTTCTTT.

The chain joins TRBV11-2 to TRBJ2-7; 7 bases are shared with TRBD2. After removal of 6 bases from V and 1 base from J, the junction contained 6 bases not matched to a gene. There are 14 residues in the CDR3. CDR1 and CDR2 (germline): SGHAT, FQNNGV. The chain's CDR3 is CASSFLGGSYEQYF. CDR3 bases: TGTGCCAGCAGTTTTCTGGGGGGGTCCTACGAGCAGTACTTC.

This clonotype was seen only a few times. V is TRBV12-3 or TRBV12-4 and J is TRBJ2-3, with D hard to call. The CDR3 sequence is 13 residues long. V was trimmed by 2 bases and J by 4 bases, leaving 7 bases between them. The CDR3 spells CASSLSSPDTQYF. The CDR3 region has the DNA TGTGCCAGCAGTTTAAGTTCGCCAGATACGCAGTATTTT.

Concerning this clonotype: A much larger clone lies a single base off, so this may be a read error. The gene calls are TRBV4-2 and TRBJ2-1; TRBD2 matches 13 bases. This CDR3 is built from 15 residues. The V gene's germline CDR1 is LGHNA and CDR2 YNFKEQ. CDR3 residues: CANSQLAGGPNEQFF. The CDR3 bases are TGTGCCAACAGCCAACTAGCGGGAGGGCCCAATGAGCAGTTCTTC.

The gene calls are TRBV5-1 and TRBJ1-4; D not certain. V lost 4 bases and J 0 bases, leaving 10 bases between the germline ends. This CDR3 is built from 15 residues. From germline, CDR1 is SGHRS and CDR2 YFSETQ. DNA of the CDR3: TGCGCCAGCAGCGCTAACACAGCAACTAATGAAAAACTGTTTTTT. This codes for CASSANTATNEKLFF.

The chain combines TRBV30 with TRBJ2-1, with TRBD2 matching 13 bases. The germline V gene has CDR1 GTSNPN and CDR2 SVGIG (reference sequence). V dropped 2 bases and J dropped 8; count of bases not matched to a gene: 9. The CDR3 length is 16 residues. Here the CDR3 reads CAWSPLGLAGIHEQFF. As DNA, the CDR3 is TGTGCCTGGAGTCCCTTGGGACTAGCGGGGATTCATGAGCAGTTCTTC.

This chain uses TRBV7-2 with TRBJ2-1, with 9 positions matching TRBD2. Germline-derived CDR1 and CDR2 are SGHTA and FQGNSA. The V and J ends lost 3 bases and 8 bases, in that order; junction bases with no gene match: 8. This CDR3 spans 15 amino acids. This CDR3 is CASSFDAGGPDEQFF. The CDR3 nucleotides read TGTGCCAGCAGCTTCGACGCGGGGGGGCCCGATGAGCAGTTCTTC.